A selection of T cell receptor beta chains follows, all from one sample in a study of cytomegalovirus exposure and HLA in healthy donors. Profiled with immunoSEQ multiplex PCR; TCRdb holds only in-frame clones, not every one. Of 200,000 to 250,000 clones listed, over 70% are singletons. Sequenced sample: PBMCs. The receptors shown here come from a woman between 25 and 40 years old in good health and CMV-seropositive. The CDR3 runs from the conserved cysteine through the conserved F or W. The D gene is left open where the match is weak. Clone size is given for some rows only: seen once, a few or many times, or a class if the clone is expanded.

d_call: NA
clone_size: NA
j_call: TRBJ1-1
v_call: TRBV6-5
cdr3_aa: CASSRDKFLNTEAFF
cdr3_nt: TGTGCCAGCAGCCGAGACAAGTTCCTGAACACTGAAGCTTTCTTT

d_call: NA
clone_size: NA
j_call: TRBJ1-1
v_call: TRBV7-2
cdr3_aa: CASSLVGGEAFF
cdr3_nt: TGTGCCAGCAGCCTAGTGGGCGGTGAAGCTTTCTTT

d_call: NA
clone_size: NA
j_call: TRBJ1-5
v_call: TRBV4-3
cdr3_aa: CASSLTGGDQPQHF
cdr3_nt: TGCGCCAGCAGCCTTACAGGAGGGGATCAGCCCCAGCATTTT

d_call: NA
clone_size: NA
j_call: TRBJ1-2
v_call: TRBV2
cdr3_aa: CAGGRTLNYGYTF
cdr3_nt: TGTGCCGGGGGAAGGACCCTTAACTATGGCTACACCTTC

d_call: NA
clone_size: NA
j_call: TRBJ1-4
v_call: TRBV2
cdr3_aa: CLSSRVSNEKLFF
cdr3_nt: TGCCTAAGCTCCCGGGTTTCAAATGAAAAACTGTTTTTT

d_call: NA
clone_size: NA
j_call: TRBJ2-5
v_call: TRBV5-1
cdr3_aa: CASSIDGWVETQYF
cdr3_nt: TGCGCCAGCAGCATCGACGGGTGGGTAGAGACCCAGTACTTC

d_call: NA
clone_size: NA
j_call: TRBJ2-7
v_call: TRBV6-5
cdr3_aa: CASSRTRDEQYF
cdr3_nt: TGTGCCAGCAGTCGGACCCGTGACGAGCAGTACTTC

d_call: NA
clone_size: NA
j_call: TRBJ2-1
v_call: TRBV7-8
cdr3_aa: CASSYWGNEQFF
cdr3_nt: TGTGCCAGCAGTTACTGGGGTAATGAGCAGTTCTTC

d_call: TRBD1
clone_size: once
j_call: TRBJ2-7
v_call: TRBV2
cdr3_aa: CASSGQGGYEQYF
cdr3_nt: TGTGCCAGCAGTGGACAGGGGGGCTACGAGCAGTACTTC

d_call: NA
clone_size: NA
j_call: TRBJ2-2
v_call: TRBV7-6
cdr3_aa: CASSLVWWQHTGELFF
cdr3_nt: TGTGCCAGCAGCTTAGTATGGTGGCAGCACACCGGGGAGCTGTTTTTT

d_call: TRBD1
clone_size: once
j_call: TRBJ1-3
v_call: TRBV2
cdr3_aa: CASSRQGGTIYF
cdr3_nt: TGTGCCAGCAGTCGACAGGGAGGAACCATATATTTT

d_call: TRBD1
clone_size: once
j_call: TRBJ1-1
v_call: TRBV27
cdr3_aa: CASLRDRGLGTNTEAFF
cdr3_nt: TGTGCCAGCCTCCGGGACAGGGGCCTTGGAACGAACACTGAAGCTTTCTTT

d_call: TRBD2
clone_size: few
j_call: TRBJ2-5
v_call: TRBV6-1
cdr3_aa: CASSEGLAGGLKTQYF
cdr3_nt: TGTGCCAGCAGTGAAGGACTAGCGGGAGGGCTGAAGACCCAGTACTTC

d_call: TRBD1
clone_size: NA
j_call: TRBJ2-5
v_call: TRBV29-1
cdr3_aa: CSADRGRETQYF
cdr3_nt: TGCAGCGCGGACAGGGGGCGAGAGACCCAGTACTTC

d_call: NA
clone_size: NA
j_call: TRBJ2-7
v_call: TRBV5-1
cdr3_aa: CASSLLGLVGRDSSYEQYF
cdr3_nt: TGCGCCAGCAGCTTGTTAGGGTTGGTGGGTCGTGATAGCTCCTACGAGCAGTACTTC

d_call: NA
clone_size: NA
j_call: TRBJ2-2
v_call: TRBV6-1
cdr3_aa: CASGSSGPNTGELFF
cdr3_nt: TGTGCCAGCGGTAGTAGCGGACCAAACACCGGGGAGCTGTTTTTT

d_call: NA
clone_size: few
j_call: TRBJ2-3
v_call: TRBV7-2
cdr3_aa: CTSGVTSTDTQYF
cdr3_nt: TGTACCTCAGGAGTCACTAGCACAGATACGCAGTATTTT

d_call: NA
clone_size: NA
j_call: TRBJ1-1
v_call: TRBV5-1
cdr3_aa: CASSPHWDLNTEAFF
cdr3_nt: TGCGCCAGCAGCCCCCATTGGGACTTGAACACTGAAGCTTTCTTT

d_call: NA
clone_size: NA
j_call: TRBJ2-7
v_call: TRBV27
cdr3_aa: CASYPEPGLTLSEQYF
cdr3_nt: TGTGCCAGCTATCCAGAACCGGGACTTACTTTGAGCGAGCAGTACTTC

d_call: TRBD1
clone_size: NA
j_call: TRBJ2-1
v_call: TRBV29-1
cdr3_aa: CSVKTGVSYNEQFF
cdr3_nt: TGCAGCGTAAAAACAGGGGTCTCCTACAATGAGCAGTTCTTC

d_call: TRBD2
clone_size: NA
j_call: TRBJ2-7
v_call: TRBV30
cdr3_aa: CAWGTGRWVAGGGDEQYF
cdr3_nt: TGTGCCTGGGGGACAGGGCGCTGGGTAGCGGGAGGGGGCGACGAGCAGTACTTC

d_call: TRBD2
clone_size: NA
j_call: TRBJ2-1
v_call: TRBV7-7
cdr3_aa: CASSLSGDNEQFF
cdr3_nt: TGTGCTAGCAGCCTCAGCGGGGACAATGAGCAGTTCTTC

d_call: NA
clone_size: NA
j_call: TRBJ1-2
v_call: TRBV6-5
cdr3_aa: CASSSPGLRVYTF
cdr3_nt: TGTGCCAGCAGTTCGCCGGGACTGCGGGTCTACACCTTC

d_call: NA
clone_size: NA
j_call: TRBJ1-1
v_call: TRBV6-5
cdr3_aa: CASSYGGNTEAFF
cdr3_nt: TGTGCCAGCAGTTACGGAGGGAACACTGAAGCTTTCTTT

d_call: NA
clone_size: NA
j_call: TRBJ2-7
v_call: TRBV29-1
cdr3_aa: CSVEESYEQYF
cdr3_nt: TGCAGCGTTGAAGAATCGTACGAGCAGTACTTC

d_call: TRBD1
clone_size: few
j_call: TRBJ1-1
v_call: TRBV2
cdr3_aa: CASSVQPTGWGTEAFF
cdr3_nt: TGTGCCAGCAGTGTTCAACCGACAGGGTGGGGAACTGAAGCTTTCTTT

d_call: TRBD1
clone_size: NA
j_call: TRBJ2-4
v_call: TRBV11-2
cdr3_aa: CASSLAPQGQLGIQYF
cdr3_nt: TGTGCCAGCAGCTTAGCCCCACAGGGGCAATTGGGCATTCAGTACTTC

d_call: NA
clone_size: NA
j_call: TRBJ2-1
v_call: TRBV5-4
cdr3_aa: CASSLKDYNEQFF
cdr3_nt: TGTGCCAGCAGCTTGAAGGACTACAATGAGCAGTTCTTC

d_call: NA
clone_size: NA
j_call: TRBJ1-1
v_call: TRBV7-2
cdr3_aa: CASSLAVMNTEAFF
cdr3_nt: TGTGCCAGCAGCTTAGCAGTCATGAACACTGAAGCTTTCTTT